Only one count was recorded for the clone carrying this TCR beta chain. Its matching antigen is unknown. The CDR3 has 13 amino acids. Per the germline V gene, CDR1 is SGHRS and CDR2 is YFSETQ. With 0 bases removed from V and 1 base from J, the gap between germline ends came to 4 bases. Here immunoSEQ multiplex PCR was the method, and the copy in TCRdb shows in-frame clones only, minus some. The sample carries 15,000 to 20,000 clones, about 81% recorded once. The sample belongs to a study of somatic mutations in cytotoxic T cells in rheumatoid arthritis. As for the study in general: Including V beta1+ cells that were sequenced for TCRB, some T-cell populations stained with V beta antibodies were flow-sorted at nearly 100% purity. Findings and caveats of the study: No antigen targets were known for the expanded CD8+ clones.

This clonotype originated in an adult with rheumatoid arthritis. The chain employs TRBV5-1 and TRBJ1-2; D gene unclear. What was sequenced was CD8+ T cells sorted from blood. The CDR3 reads CASSLGVNYGYTF. The DNA for the CDR3 is TGCGCCAGCAGCTTGGGAGTTAACTATGGCTACACCTTC.